The T cell receptor (beta chain) under discussion was sequenced for a study of blood T cell repertoires in COVID-19. Methods used by the authors: Nucleated cell number was recorded as an estimate derived from reference gene primer amplification. Sequencing was performed with immunoSEQ multiplex PCR; in TCRdb, only in-frame clones are kept and a portion is missing. V and J calls and clone size are copied from that table; D and trimming were computed from the DNA. The table records 250,000 or so clones, 80% to 90% of them present only once. Trimming stripped 2 bases from V and 7 bases from J, with 8 bases between. CDR1 KGHSH and CDR2 LQKENI come from the germline V gene. This CDR3 region has 12 residues.

The TCR was taken from a man at least 80 years old with acute or convalescent COVID-19. The chain couples TRBV18 to TRBJ1-1, with a tentative D call TRBD1 (5 bases). The specimen sequenced was peripheral blood. CDR3 residues: CASSPGGSEAFF. CDR3 bases: TGTGCCAGCTCACCAGGGGGGAGTGAAGCTTTCTTT.